This T cell receptor (beta chain) comes out of a study of early T cells in non-severe SARS-CoV-2 infection. Study-level background: Sequenced bulk RNA came from whole blood that was unsorted, and chains were unpaired. Study-wide findings and caveats: Using VDJdb, the matching emphasized anti-spike CD8 responses while missing private and CD4 specificities.

CDR3 length: 15 amino acids. The germline V gene has CDR1 DFQATT and CDR2 SNEGSKA (reference sequence). The germline V and J ends were trimmed by 0 bases and 2 bases, with 11 bases remaining between them. Unique molecular identifier tags were affixed to discrete cDNA molecules. Each CDR3 protein is one row after TCRdb ran MiXCR on the 5' RACE reads. The sample includes tens of thousands of distinct CDR3 sequences, 15% of them seen just once. About this clonotype: Its target is unknown.

This chain joins TRBV20-1 and TRBJ2-1; no reliable D call. Here the sequenced sample was whole blood, taken at baseline. This TCR came from an adult who was a healthcare worker with PCR-confirmed SARS-CoV-2 infection or an uninfected control (not recorded which). The CDR3 spells CSARDRSRTYNEQFF. CDR3 nucleotides: TGCAGTGCTAGAGATCGGAGCCGTACCTACAATGAGCAGTTCTTC.